This is a list of T cell receptor beta chains from one sample in a study of T cells in localized non-small cell lung cancer. Assay: immunoSEQ multiplex PCR; the TCRdb copy retains only in-frame clones and omits some. Of 1,200 or so clones detected, about 25% appear once; the ten largest clones hold roughly a sixth. The sample consisted of normal lung tissue next to the tumor, taken before any cancer treatment. These receptors came from a female donor over 55 with stage I squamous cell lung carcinoma. CDR3s include the opening cysteine and the closing phenylalanine or tryptophan. A D gene is named only where the DNA matches it firmly. Clone size is shown for a subset of rows, as once, few, many or a class of expanded clone.

clone_size: few
v_call: TRBV6-8
j_call: TRBJ1-3
d_call: TRBD1
cdr3_aa: CASSNQDRVAGNTIYF
cdr3_nt: TGTGCCAGCAGTAACCAGGACAGGGTCGCGGGAAACACCATATATTTT

clone_size: few
v_call: TRBV15
j_call: TRBJ2-3
d_call: NA
cdr3_aa: CATSSLGASLSDTQYF
cdr3_nt: TGTGCCACCAGCAGCCTGGGGGCCTCTTTGTCAGATACGCAGTATTTT

clone_size: few
v_call: TRBV6-8
j_call: TRBJ2-5
d_call: TRBD2
cdr3_aa: CASSSSLAGQETQYF
cdr3_nt: TGTGCCAGCAGTTCCTCTTTAGCGGGGCAAGAGACCCAGTACTTC

clone_size: few
v_call: TRBV11-3
j_call: TRBJ2-1
d_call: TRBD2
cdr3_aa: CASSLDHLAGGNEQFF
cdr3_nt: TGTGCCAGCAGCTTAGATCACCTAGCGGGAGGTAATGAGCAGTTCTTC

clone_size: NA
v_call: TRBV2
j_call: TRBJ1-2
d_call: NA
cdr3_aa: CASSFSWGADYGYTF
cdr3_nt: TGTGCCAGCAGCTTTAGCTGGGGAGCCGACTATGGCTACACCTTC

clone_size: NA
v_call: TRBV11-3
j_call: TRBJ2-5
d_call: NA
cdr3_aa: CASSLKPGRPETQYF
cdr3_nt: TGTGCCAGCAGCTTAAAACCCGGGCGCCCAGAGACCCAGTACTTC

clone_size: few
v_call: TRBV11-3
j_call: TRBJ2-1
d_call: TRBD1
cdr3_aa: CASSPGQGARNEQFF
cdr3_nt: TGTGCCAGCAGCCCGGGACAGGGGGCGCGCAATGAGCAGTTCTTC

clone_size: few
v_call: TRBV6-4
j_call: TRBJ2-1
d_call: TRBD2
cdr3_aa: CASSYSLREGHKFF
cdr3_nt: TGTGCCAGCAGTTACTCCCTACGGGAGGGCCATAAGTTCTTC

clone_size: medium-sized
v_call: TRBV6-8
j_call: TRBJ2-6
d_call: NA
cdr3_aa: CASSYDSSGANVLTF
cdr3_nt: TGTGCCAGCAGTTACGACAGCTCTGGGGCCAACGTCCTGACTTTC

clone_size: few
v_call: TRBV7-8
j_call: TRBJ2-2
d_call: NA
cdr3_aa: CASSSQGAGELFF
cdr3_nt: TGTGCCAGCAGCTCCCAAGGCGCCGGGGAGCTGTTTTTT

clone_size: medium-sized
v_call: TRBV6-8
j_call: TRBJ2-3
d_call: TRBD2
cdr3_aa: CAISNRLAVTDTQYF
cdr3_nt: TGTGCCATCAGTAACCGACTAGCAGTCACAGATACGCAGTATTTT

clone_size: NA
v_call: TRBV5-1
j_call: TRBJ2-3
d_call: NA
cdr3_aa: CASSLGPQGRGTDTQYF
cdr3_nt: TGCGCCAGCAGCTTGGGGCCGCAGGGAAGAGGTACAGATACGCAGTATTTT

clone_size: few
v_call: TRBV6-8
j_call: TRBJ1-2
d_call: NA
cdr3_aa: CASTDPSGKFRDGYTF
cdr3_nt: TGTGCCAGCACCGACCCCTCGGGGAAATTTAGGGATGGCTACACCTTC

clone_size: NA
v_call: TRBV30
j_call: TRBJ1-4
d_call: NA
cdr3_aa: CALKIQGVNEKLFF
cdr3_nt: TGTGCCTTAAAAATCCAGGGTGTTAATGAAAAACTGTTTTTT

clone_size: large
v_call: TRBV14
j_call: TRBJ2-2
d_call: NA
cdr3_aa: CASSQFIGRPGELFF
cdr3_nt: TGTGCCAGCAGCCAATTCATCGGGCGACCCGGGGAGCTGTTTTTT

clone_size: few
v_call: TRBV6-8
j_call: TRBJ1-2
d_call: NA
cdr3_aa: CASSTGSHGYTF
cdr3_nt: TGTGCCAGCAGTACCGGGAGCCATGGCTACACCTTC

clone_size: few
v_call: TRBV11-3
j_call: TRBJ2-5
d_call: NA
cdr3_aa: CASSPRVGMQETQYF
cdr3_nt: TGTGCCAGCAGCCCCCGGGTTGGGATGCAAGAGACCCAGTACTTC

clone_size: few
v_call: TRBV10-2
j_call: TRBJ2-5
d_call: TRBD2
cdr3_aa: CASSESGLAVLETQYF
cdr3_nt: TGCGCCAGCAGTGAGTCGGGGCTAGCGGTTTTAGAGACCCAGTACTTC

clone_size: NA
v_call: TRBV6-8
j_call: TRBJ2-5
d_call: TRBD2
cdr3_aa: CASSRTSGMGETQYF
cdr3_nt: TGTGCCAGCAGCAGGACTAGCGGGATGGGGGAGACCCAGTACTTC

clone_size: NA
v_call: TRBV11-3
j_call: TRBJ2-6
d_call: NA
cdr3_aa: CASSLGSRSGANVLTF
cdr3_nt: TGTGCCAGCAGCTTAGGGAGTCGCTCTGGGGCCAACGTCCTGACTTTC

clone_size: few
v_call: TRBV11-3
j_call: TRBJ2-1
d_call: TRBD2
cdr3_aa: CASSLRPRGRAGDNEQFF
cdr3_nt: TGTGCCAGCAGCTTAAGACCCCGGGGGAGGGCCGGGGACAATGAGCAGTTCTTC

clone_size: few
v_call: TRBV19
j_call: TRBJ2-2
d_call: NA
cdr3_aa: CASPDRNTGELFF
cdr3_nt: TGTGCCAGTCCCGACAGGAACACCGGGGAGCTGTTTTTT

clone_size: NA
v_call: TRBV12-5
j_call: TRBJ1-5
d_call: TRBD1
cdr3_aa: CASGSSTGRGNQPQHF
cdr3_nt: TGTGCTAGTGGTTCGTCGACAGGGCGAGGCAATCAGCCCCAGCATTTT

clone_size: medium-sized
v_call: TRBV11-3
j_call: TRBJ1-3
d_call: NA
cdr3_aa: CASSAGPGGNTIYF
cdr3_nt: TGTGCCAGCAGCGCCGGACCGGGGGGAAACACCATATATTTT

clone_size: medium-sized
v_call: TRBV11-3
j_call: TRBJ1-3
d_call: TRBD1
cdr3_aa: CASSSDRVSGNTIYF
cdr3_nt: TGTGCCAGCAGCTCCGACAGGGTCTCTGGAAACACCATATATTTT

clone_size: few
v_call: TRBV7-5
j_call: TRBJ2-1
d_call: NA
cdr3_aa: CASSLGGRMDEQFF
cdr3_nt: TGTGCCAGCAGCTTGGGGGGGAGGATGGATGAGCAGTTCTTC

clone_size: NA
v_call: TRBV5-1
j_call: TRBJ2-7
d_call: TRBD2
cdr3_aa: CASSAGLAGGYEQYF
cdr3_nt: TGCGCCAGCAGCGCCGGACTAGCGGGAGGGTACGAGCAGTACTTC

clone_size: NA
v_call: TRBV29-1
j_call: TRBJ2-2
d_call: NA
cdr3_aa: CSVDRGTGELFF
cdr3_nt: TGCAGCGTTGACAGGGGAACTGGGGAGCTGTTTTTT

clone_size: few
v_call: TRBV11-3
j_call: TRBJ2-5
d_call: NA
cdr3_aa: CASIGGGRTYQETQYF
cdr3_nt: TGTGCCAGCATAGGCGGAGGACGGACGTACCAAGAGACCCAGTACTTC

clone_size: NA
v_call: TRBV19
j_call: TRBJ2-2
d_call: TRBD2
cdr3_aa: CASSPRLAHNTGELFF
cdr3_nt: TGTGCCAGTAGTCCCCGACTAGCGCATAACACCGGGGAGCTGTTTTTT

clone_size: large
v_call: TRBV30
j_call: TRBJ1-1
d_call: NA
cdr3_aa: CASAPQMNTEAFF
cdr3_nt: TGTGCCTCCGCTCCACAGATGAACACTGAAGCTTTCTTT

clone_size: NA
v_call: TRBV18
j_call: TRBJ2-3
d_call: TRBD1
cdr3_aa: CASSPRTGASADTQYF
cdr3_nt: TGTGCCAGCTCACCCAGGACAGGGGCCAGCGCAGATACGCAGTATTTT